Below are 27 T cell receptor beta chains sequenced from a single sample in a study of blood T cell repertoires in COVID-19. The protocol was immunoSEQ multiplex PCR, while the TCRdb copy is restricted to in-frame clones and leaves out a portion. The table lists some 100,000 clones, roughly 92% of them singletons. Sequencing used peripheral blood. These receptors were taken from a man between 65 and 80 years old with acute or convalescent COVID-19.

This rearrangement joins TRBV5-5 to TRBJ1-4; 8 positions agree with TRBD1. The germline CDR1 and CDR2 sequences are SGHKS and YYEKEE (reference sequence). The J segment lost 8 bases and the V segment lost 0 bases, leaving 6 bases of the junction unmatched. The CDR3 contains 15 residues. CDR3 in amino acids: CASSLGKPGGEKLFF. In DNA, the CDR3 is TGTGCCAGCAGCTTGGGTAAACCAGGGGGCGAAAAACTGTTTTTT.

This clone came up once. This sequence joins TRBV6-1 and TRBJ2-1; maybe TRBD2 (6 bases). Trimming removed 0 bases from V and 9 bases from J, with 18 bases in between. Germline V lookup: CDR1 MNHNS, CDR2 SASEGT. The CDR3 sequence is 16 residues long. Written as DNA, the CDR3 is TGTGCCAGCAGTGAAGCGCCGACTAGGAGGCTTGGTGAGCAGTTCTTC. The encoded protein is CASSEAPTRRLGEQFF.

The CDR3: CASSYGGGTGELFF. The DNA for the CDR3 is TGTGCCAGCAGTTACGGGGGGGGTACCGGGGAGCTGTTTTTT. The J gene is TRBJ2-2, the V gene TRBV6-5; the match to TRBD2 covers 7 bases. This CDR3 comprises 14 residues. The germline V gene has CDR1 MNHEY and CDR2 SVGAGI. After removal of 2 bases from V and 5 bases from J, the junction contained 2 bases not matched to a gene.

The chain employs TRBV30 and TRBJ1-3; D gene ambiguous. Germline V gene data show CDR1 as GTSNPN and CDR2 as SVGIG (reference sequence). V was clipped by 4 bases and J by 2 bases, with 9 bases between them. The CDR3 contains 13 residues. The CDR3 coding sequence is TGTGCCTGGACTTGGAGCGCTGGAAACACCATATATTTT. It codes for CAWTWSAGNTIYF.

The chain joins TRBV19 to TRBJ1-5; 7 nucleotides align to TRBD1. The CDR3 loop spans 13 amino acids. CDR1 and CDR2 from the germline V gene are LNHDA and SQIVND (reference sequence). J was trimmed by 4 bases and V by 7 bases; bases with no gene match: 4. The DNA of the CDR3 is TGTGCCAGTACCCCACAGGGGAATCAGCCCCAGCATTTT. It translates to CASTPQGNQPQHF.

The CDR3, as DNA: TGTGCCAGCAGCGAAACAGGGTTTTACGAGCAGTACTTC. Its translation: CASSETGFYEQYF. This rearrangement joins TRBV7-9 to TRBJ2-7; weak D call: TRBD1 (6 bases). The germline CDR1 and CDR2 sequences are SEHNR and FQNEAQ (reference sequence). Trimming shortened V by 5 bases and J by 4 bases, and 12 bases separated the two germline ends. The CDR3 covers 13 residues.

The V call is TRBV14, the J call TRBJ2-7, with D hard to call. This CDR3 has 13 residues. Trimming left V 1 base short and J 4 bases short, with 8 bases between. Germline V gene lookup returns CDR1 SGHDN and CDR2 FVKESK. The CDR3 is CASSQVPSYEQYF. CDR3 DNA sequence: TGTGCCAGCAGCCAAGTCCCTTCTTACGAGCAGTACTTC. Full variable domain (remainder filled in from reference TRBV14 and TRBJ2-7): EAGVTQFPSHSVIEKGQTVTLRCDPISGHDNLYWYRRVMGKEIKFLLHFVKESKQDESGMPNNRFLAERTGGTYSTLKVQPAELEDSGVYFCASSQVPSYEQYFGPGTRLTVT.

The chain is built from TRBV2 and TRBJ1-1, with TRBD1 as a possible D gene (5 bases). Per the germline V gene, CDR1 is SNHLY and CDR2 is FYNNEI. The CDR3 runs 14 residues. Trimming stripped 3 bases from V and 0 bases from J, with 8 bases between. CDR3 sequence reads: CASSEEGMNTEAFF. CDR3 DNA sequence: TGTGCCAGCAGTGAGGAGGGGATGAACACTGAAGCTTTCTTT.

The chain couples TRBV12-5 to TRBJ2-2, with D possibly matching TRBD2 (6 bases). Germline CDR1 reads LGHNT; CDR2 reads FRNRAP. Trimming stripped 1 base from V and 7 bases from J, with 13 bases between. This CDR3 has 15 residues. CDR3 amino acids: CASGLGWEVSGELFF. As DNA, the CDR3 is TGTGCTAGTGGTTTGGGGTGGGAGGTGAGCGGGGAGCTGTTTTTT.

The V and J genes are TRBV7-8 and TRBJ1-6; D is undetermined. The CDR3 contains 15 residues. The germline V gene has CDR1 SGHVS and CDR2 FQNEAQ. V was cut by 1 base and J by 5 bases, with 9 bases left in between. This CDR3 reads CASSLGGADNSPLHF. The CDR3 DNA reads TGTGCCAGCAGCTTAGGGGGAGCCGATAATTCACCCCTCCACTTT.

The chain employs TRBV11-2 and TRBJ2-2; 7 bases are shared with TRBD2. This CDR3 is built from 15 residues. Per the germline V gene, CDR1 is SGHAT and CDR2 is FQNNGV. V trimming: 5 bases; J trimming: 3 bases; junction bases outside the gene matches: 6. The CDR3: CASSPPREDTGELFF. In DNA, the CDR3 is TGTGCCAGCAGCCCACCCCGGGAGGACACCGGGGAGCTGTTTTTT. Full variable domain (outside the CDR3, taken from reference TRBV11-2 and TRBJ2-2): EAGVAQSPRYKIIEKRQSVAFWCNPISGHATLYWYQQILGQGPKLLIQFQNNGVVDDSQLPKDRFSAERLKGVDSTLKIQPAKLEDSAVYLCASSPPREDTGELFFGEGSRLTVL.

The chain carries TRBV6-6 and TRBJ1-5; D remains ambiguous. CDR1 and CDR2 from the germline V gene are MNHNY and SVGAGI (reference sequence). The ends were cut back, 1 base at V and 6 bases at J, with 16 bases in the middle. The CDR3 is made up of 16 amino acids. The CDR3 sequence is CASSYFAGGSGQPQHF. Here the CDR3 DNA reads TGTGCCAGCAGTTACTTCGCAGGAGGGTCGGGTCAGCCCCAGCATTTT.

The DNA for the CDR3 is TGCGCCAGCAGCCCGCCGACAGGGAGTGGCGACGAGCAGTACTTC. It codes for CASSPPTGSGDEQYF. V is TRBV5-1 and J is TRBJ2-7; 7 bases match TRBD1. Germline V gives CDR1 SGHRS, CDR2 YFSETQ. The ends lost 4 bases at V and 5 bases at J; junction bases unmatched: 12. CDR3 size: 15 residues.

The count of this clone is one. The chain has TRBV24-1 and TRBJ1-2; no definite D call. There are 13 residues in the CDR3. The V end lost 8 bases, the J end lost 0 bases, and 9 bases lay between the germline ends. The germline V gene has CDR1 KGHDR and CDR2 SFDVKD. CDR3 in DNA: TGTGCCACCAAGGAAACAGCTAACTATGGCTACACCTTC. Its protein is CATKETANYGYTF.

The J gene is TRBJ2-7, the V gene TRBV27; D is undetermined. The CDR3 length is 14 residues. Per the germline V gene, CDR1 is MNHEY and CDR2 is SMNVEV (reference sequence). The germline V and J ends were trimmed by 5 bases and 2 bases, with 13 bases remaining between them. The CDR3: CASSPSPDPYEQYF. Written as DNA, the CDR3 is TGTGCCAGCAGTCCCTCACCAGATCCCTACGAGCAGTACTTC.

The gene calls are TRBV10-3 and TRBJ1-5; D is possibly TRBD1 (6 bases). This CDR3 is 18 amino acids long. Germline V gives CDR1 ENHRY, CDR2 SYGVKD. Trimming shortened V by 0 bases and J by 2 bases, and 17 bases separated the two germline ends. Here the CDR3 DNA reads TGTGCCATCAGTGAGTCCCCCTTGGGGGCGCGGGGCAATCAGCCCCAGCATTTT. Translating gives CAISESPLGARGNQPQHF.

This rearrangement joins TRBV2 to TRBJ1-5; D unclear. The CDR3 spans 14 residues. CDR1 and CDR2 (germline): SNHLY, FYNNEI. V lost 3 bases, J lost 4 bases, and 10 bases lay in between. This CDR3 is CASSDSARNQPQHF. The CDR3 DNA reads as TGTGCCAGCAGTGACAGCGCGAGGAATCAGCCCCAGCATTTT.

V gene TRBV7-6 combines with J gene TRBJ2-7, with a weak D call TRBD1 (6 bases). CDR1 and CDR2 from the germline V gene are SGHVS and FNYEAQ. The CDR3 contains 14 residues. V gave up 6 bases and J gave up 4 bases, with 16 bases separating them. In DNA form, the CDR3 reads TGTGCCAGCAGTACCACAGGGATCCATTACGAGCAGTACTTC. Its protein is CASSTTGIHYEQYF.

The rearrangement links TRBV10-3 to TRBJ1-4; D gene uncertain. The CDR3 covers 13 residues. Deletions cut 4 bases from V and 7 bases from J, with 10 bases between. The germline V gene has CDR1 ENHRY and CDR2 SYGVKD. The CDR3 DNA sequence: TGTGCCATCAGTGGTCAGTATGGTGAAAAACTGTTTTTT. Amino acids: CAISGQYGEKLFF.

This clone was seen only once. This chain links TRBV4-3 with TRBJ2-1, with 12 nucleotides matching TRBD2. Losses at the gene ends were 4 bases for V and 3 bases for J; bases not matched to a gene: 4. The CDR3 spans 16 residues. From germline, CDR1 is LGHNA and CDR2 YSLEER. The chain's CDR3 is CASSPRTSGDYNEQFF. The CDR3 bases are TGCGCCAGCAGCCCGCGGACTAGCGGGGACTACAATGAGCAGTTCTTC.

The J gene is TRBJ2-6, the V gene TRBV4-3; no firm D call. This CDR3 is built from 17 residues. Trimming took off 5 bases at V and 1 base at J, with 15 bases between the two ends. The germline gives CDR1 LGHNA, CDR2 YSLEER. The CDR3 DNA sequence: TGCGCCAGCAGCAAGTCCATCCATGAGTCTGGGGCCAACGTCCTGACTTTC. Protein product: CASSKSIHESGANVLTF.

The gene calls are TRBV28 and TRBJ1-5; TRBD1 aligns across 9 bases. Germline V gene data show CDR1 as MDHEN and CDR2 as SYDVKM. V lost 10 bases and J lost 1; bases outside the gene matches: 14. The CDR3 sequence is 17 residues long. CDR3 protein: CATRPEGQGRSNQPQHF. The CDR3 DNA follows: TGTGCCACCCGCCCCGAGGGACAGGGAAGAAGCAATCAGCCCCAGCATTTT.

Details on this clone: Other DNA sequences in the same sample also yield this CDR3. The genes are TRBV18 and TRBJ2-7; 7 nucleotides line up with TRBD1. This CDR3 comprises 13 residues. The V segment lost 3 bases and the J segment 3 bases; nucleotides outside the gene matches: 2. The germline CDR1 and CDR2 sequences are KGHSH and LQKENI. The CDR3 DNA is TGTGCCAGCTCACCGGGACAGAACTACGAGCAGTACTTC. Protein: CASSPGQNYEQYF.

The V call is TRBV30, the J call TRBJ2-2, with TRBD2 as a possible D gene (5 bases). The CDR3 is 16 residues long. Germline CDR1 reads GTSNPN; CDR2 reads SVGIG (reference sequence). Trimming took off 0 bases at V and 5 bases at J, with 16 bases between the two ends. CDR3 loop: CAWSVLVSLPTGELFF. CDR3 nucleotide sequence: TGTGCCTGGAGTGTACTAGTCAGCCTACCAACCGGGGAGCTGTTTTTT.

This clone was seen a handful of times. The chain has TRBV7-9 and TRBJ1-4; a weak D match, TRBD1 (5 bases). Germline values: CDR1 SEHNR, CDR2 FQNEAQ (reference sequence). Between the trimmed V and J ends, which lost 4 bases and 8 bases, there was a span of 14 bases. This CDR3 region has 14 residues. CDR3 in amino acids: CASSWGGGNEKLFF. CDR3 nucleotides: TGTGCCAGCAGCTGGGGCGGTGGAAACGAAAAACTGTTTTTT.

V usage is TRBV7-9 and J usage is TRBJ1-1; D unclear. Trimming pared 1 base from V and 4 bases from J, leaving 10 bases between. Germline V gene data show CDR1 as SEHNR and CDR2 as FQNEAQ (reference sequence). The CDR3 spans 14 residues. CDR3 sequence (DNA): TGTGCCAGCAGCTTAGGGTTGGAGGTCACTGAAGCTTTCTTT. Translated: CASSLGLEVTEAFF.

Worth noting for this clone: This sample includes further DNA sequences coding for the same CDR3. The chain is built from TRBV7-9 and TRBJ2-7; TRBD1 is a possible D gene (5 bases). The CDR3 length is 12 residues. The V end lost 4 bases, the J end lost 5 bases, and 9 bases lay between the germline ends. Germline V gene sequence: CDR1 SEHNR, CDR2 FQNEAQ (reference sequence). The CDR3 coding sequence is TGTGCCAGCAGCTCTCAGGGCCACGAGCAGTACTTC. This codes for CASSSQGHEQYF.